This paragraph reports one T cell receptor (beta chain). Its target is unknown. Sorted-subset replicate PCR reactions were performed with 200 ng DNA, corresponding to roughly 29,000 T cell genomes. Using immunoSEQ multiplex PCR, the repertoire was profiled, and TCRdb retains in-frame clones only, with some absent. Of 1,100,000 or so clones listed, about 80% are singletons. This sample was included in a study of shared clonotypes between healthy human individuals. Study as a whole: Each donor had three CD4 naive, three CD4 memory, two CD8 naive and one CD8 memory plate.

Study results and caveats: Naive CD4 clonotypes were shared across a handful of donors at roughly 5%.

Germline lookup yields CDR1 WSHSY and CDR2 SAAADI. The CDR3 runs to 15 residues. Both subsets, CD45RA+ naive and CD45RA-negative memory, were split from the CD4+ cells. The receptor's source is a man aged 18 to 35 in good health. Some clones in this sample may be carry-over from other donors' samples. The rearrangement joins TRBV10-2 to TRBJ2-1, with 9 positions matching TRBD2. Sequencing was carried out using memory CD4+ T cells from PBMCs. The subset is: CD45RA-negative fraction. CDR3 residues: CAAGREREVYNEQFF. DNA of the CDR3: TGCGCAGCGGGTCGGGAGCGGGAGGTGTACAATGAGCAGTTCTTC.